The next 27 T cell receptor beta chains were all read from a single sample in a study of sequential checkpoint blockade in melanoma. Assay used: immunoSEQ multiplex PCR; TCRdb lists only in-frame clones, some missing. The sample consists of 25,000 to 35,000 clones, 83% of them appearing once. Treatment defined: randomized to nivolumab then ipilimumab (arm A) or the reverse (arm B). Sequencing used CD8+ T cells sorted from blood (inferred from file names), obtained from a patient given nivolumab and ipilimumab in sequence. These receptors originate from a human donor with melanoma.

The chain recombines TRBV4-1 with TRBJ2-4, with D possibly being TRBD2 (6 bases). Trimming pared 3 bases from V and 0 bases from J, leaving 18 bases between. Germline V lookup: CDR1 MGHRA, CDR2 YSYEKL. The CDR3 extends over 18 amino acids. CDR3 bases: TGCGCCAGCAGCCACCCCTCCCAGGGAGGCCTAGCCAAAAACATTCAGTACTTC. It specifies CASSHPSQGGLAKNIQYF.

The chain carries TRBV7-3 and TRBJ2-6; D may be TRBD2 (6 bases). Germline values: CDR1 SGHTA, CDR2 FQGTGA. The ends were cut back, 1 base at V and 2 bases at J, with 9 bases in the middle. The CDR3 has 16 residues. For the CDR3, the DNA is TGTGCCAGCAGCTTAAACGGGGGACCTGGGGCCAACGTCCTGACTTTC. As protein: CASSLNGGPGANVLTF.

CDR3 residues: CASSQRGGGEPQHF. CDR3 in DNA: TGTGCCAGTTCCCAGCGGGGCGGAGGGGAGCCCCAGCATTTT. J is TRBJ1-5 and V is TRBV6-5; weak D call: TRBD1 (5 bases). The CDR3 loop spans 14 amino acids. The V end was cut by 9 bases, the J end by 8 bases, with 20 bases between. The germline V gene has CDR1 MNHEY and CDR2 SVGAGI.

This clone was recorded a few times. A far larger clone is one nucleotide away, so this likely arose from a read error. The chain links TRBV11-2 to TRBJ1-1; 7 bases are a match to TRBD1. With V trimmed by 5 bases and J by 5 bases, 8 bases remained unmatched. Germline-derived CDR1 and CDR2 are SGHAT and FQNNGV. This CDR3 has 14 residues. The CDR3 sequence is CASSQAGGETEAFF. The CDR3 region has the DNA TGTGCCAGCAGCCAAGCAGGGGGAGAAACTGAAGCTTTCTTT.

The chain links TRBV18 to TRBJ2-1, with 7 nucleotides matching TRBD1. This CDR3 spans 12 amino acids. Trimming cost V 6 bases and J 10 bases; bases outside gene matches: 6. The germline gives CDR1 KGHSH, CDR2 LQKENI. CDR3 residues: CASSPGQAEQFF. Written as DNA, the CDR3 is TGTGCCAGCTCTCCAGGACAGGCGGAGCAGTTCTTC.

This clone has a single count. This chain uses TRBV7-9 with TRBJ2-1; 7 positions agree with TRBD1. The trim removed 7 bases at V and 9 bases at J, leaving 12 bases unmatched. Per the germline V gene, CDR1 is SEHNR and CDR2 is FQNEAQ (reference sequence). The CDR3 consists of 14 residues. This CDR3 reads CASKTGEGAPEQFF. CDR3 in DNA: TGTGCCAGCAAAACCGGTGAGGGGGCGCCTGAGCAGTTCTTC.

This chain links TRBV6-5 with TRBJ2-1; 9 bases map to TRBD2. The germline CDR1 and CDR2 sequences are MNHEY and SVGAGI. CDR3 size: 16 residues. Germline trimming cut 4 bases from V and 3 bases from J; bases unmatched to any gene: 7. The CDR3 coding sequence is TGTGCCAGCAGTTCCTTGAGACTAGCGGTCTACAATGAGCAGTTCTTC. It encodes CASSSLRLAVYNEQFF.

The chain links TRBV6-1 to TRBJ2-6, with TRBD2 identical over 12 bases. Germline V lookup: CDR1 MNHNS, CDR2 SASEGT. This CDR3 is built from 18 residues. Trimming at V came to 3 bases and at J to 0 bases, leaving 3 bases not matched to a gene. CDR3 protein: CASSELTSGSSGANVLTF. CDR3 nucleotide sequence: TGTGCCAGCAGTGAGCTGACTAGCGGGAGCTCTGGGGCCAACGTCCTGACTTTC.

The chain joins TRBV7-9 to TRBJ2-7; a weak D match, TRBD2 (6 bases). V was trimmed by 4 bases and J by 5 bases, leaving 18 bases between them. CDR3 length: 15 residues. Germline lookup yields CDR1 SEHNR and CDR2 FQNEAQ (reference sequence). The CDR3: CASSSTLAGGDEQYF. For the CDR3, the DNA is TGTGCCAGCAGCTCGACCCTTGCCGGCGGGGACGAGCAGTACTTC.

The CDR3 region has the DNA TGCGCCAGCAGCCAGTTGGACAATCCCAGCTCCTACGAGCAGTACTTC. Translating gives CASSQLDNPSSYEQYF. V gene TRBV4-3 combines with J gene TRBJ2-7; D is possibly TRBD1 (5 bases). The CDR3 totals 16 residues. Germline CDR1 LGHNA, CDR2 YSLEER. V shed 3 bases and J shed 0 bases, with 15 bases lying between them.

A single count supports this clone. This chain connects TRBV4-3 to TRBJ2-5; D may be TRBD1 (5 bases). The CDR3 is made up of 16 amino acids. The germline CDR1 and CDR2 sequences are LGHNA and YSLEER. With 4 bases removed from V and 1 base from J, the gap between germline ends came to 16 bases. The CDR3 region is CASSPKDRGSQETQYF. The CDR3 DNA sequence: TGCGCCAGCAGCCCCAAAGATAGGGGATCCCAAGAGACCCAGTACTTC.

This clone was found a few times. The chain employs TRBV19 and TRBJ2-7; 7 nucleotides line up with TRBD2. Germline CDR1 is LNHDA and CDR2 is SQIVND (reference sequence). This CDR3 spans 14 amino acids. Unmatched junction bases numbered 4, after V lost 2 bases and J lost 3 bases. The CDR3 region is CASSIPGGGYEQYF. As DNA, the CDR3 is TGTGCCAGTAGTATACCGGGGGGAGGCTACGAGCAGTACTTC.

In its sample, this clone is large. The chain joins TRBV28 to TRBJ1-5; tentatively, D is TRBD1 (6 bases). Germline assignment: CDR1 MDHEN and CDR2 SYDVKM. V was shortened by 2 bases and J by 6 bases, with 11 bases between the two germline ends. The CDR3 extends over 14 amino acids. The CDR3 DNA sequence: TGTGCCAGCAGTTTAGGACAGTCGGGTCAGCCCCAGCATTTT. Translation gives CASSLGQSGQPQHF.

The V and J genes are TRBV7-2 and TRBJ2-1; D perhaps matches TRBD2 (6 bases). The V gene's germline CDR1 is SGHTA and CDR2 FQGNSA. The CDR3 contains 15 residues. Trimming took 5 bases from V and 7 from J, leaving 18 bases between them. The CDR3 nucleotides read TGTGCCAGCAGCCTTTCTAGCGCGGTTGGGAATGAGCAGTTCTTC. Translated: CASSLSSAVGNEQFF.

This clone has only a few counts. The rearrangement joins TRBV4-1 to TRBJ1-2, with D possibly TRBD1 on 6 matching bases. The ends were cut back, 2 bases at V and 6 bases at J, with 13 bases in the middle. This CDR3 is built from 14 residues. Germline values: CDR1 MGHRA, CDR2 YSYEKL. The chain's CDR3 is CASSQTGQSDGYTF. CDR3 coding DNA: TGCGCCAGCAGCCAAACCGGACAGTCCGATGGCTACACCTTC.

CDR3 DNA: TGTGCCAGCAGCTTAGTACAGGGTCGTGAGCAGTTCTTC. Residues: CASSLVQGREQFF. V is TRBV7-7 and J is TRBJ2-1, with TRBD1 as a possible D gene (6 bases). CDR1 SSHAT and CDR2 FNYEAQ come from the germline V gene (reference sequence). Trimming stripped 1 base from V and 9 bases from J, with 10 bases between. CDR3 size: 13 residues.

This clone came up a few times. The V call is TRBV19, the J call TRBJ1-1; D may be TRBD1 (5 bases). Looked up from germline, CDR1 is LNHDA and CDR2 is SQIVND (reference sequence). Between the trimmed V and J ends, which lost 9 bases and 8 bases, there was a span of 13 bases. CDR3 length: 11 residues. As DNA, the CDR3 is TGTGCCAGCCGGTGGGGGGTCGAAGCTTTCTTT. It specifies CASRWGVEAFF.

V gene TRBV4-2 combines with J gene TRBJ2-2, with 9 positions matching TRBD2. The CDR3 extends over 17 amino acids. Looked up from germline, CDR1 is LGHNA and CDR2 is YNFKEQ. V dropped 1 base and J dropped 0; count of bases not matched to a gene: 3. The CDR3, as DNA: TGTGCCAGCAGCCAAGTCGAGCGGGGGGCGAACACCGGGGAGCTGTTTTTT. Its translation is CASSQVERGANTGELFF.

This clone was seen a handful of times. V and J are TRBV19 and TRBJ1-5; perhaps TRBD1 as D (5 bases). This CDR3 spans 15 amino acids. Germline V gene data show CDR1 as LNHDA and CDR2 as SQIVND (reference sequence). V was shortened by 3 bases and J by 5 bases, with 14 bases between the two germline ends. The CDR3 loop is CASSIRRGGDQPQHF. In nucleotides, the CDR3 is TGTGCCAGTAGTATTAGGAGGGGCGGTGATCAGCCCCAGCATTTT. Full variable domain (remainder filled in from reference TRBV19 and TRBJ1-5): DGGITQSPKYLFRKEGQNVTLSCEQNLNHDAMYWYRQDPGQGLRLIYYSQIVNDFQKGDIAEGYSVSREKKESFPLTVTSAQKNPTAFYLCASSIRRGGDQPQHFGDGTRLSIL.

The chain joins TRBV28 to TRBJ2-7; 9 positions match TRBD2. This CDR3 is built from 14 residues. V shed 3 bases and J 5 bases; nucleotides not matched to a gene: 5. CDR1 and CDR2 (germline): MDHEN, SYDVKM. The CDR3, as DNA: TGTGCCAGCAGTTTTAGCGGGAGATTCGACGAGCAGTACTTC. It yields the protein CASSFSGRFDEQYF.

This clone was seen only once. The rearrangement joins TRBV29-1 to TRBJ2-2, with D possibly being TRBD2 (6 bases). The V gene's germline CDR1 is SQVTM and CDR2 ANQGSEA. Trimming stripped 6 bases from V and 1 base from J, with 9 bases between. This CDR3 has 13 amino acids. CDR3 protein: CSVLGGNTGELFF. In DNA, the CDR3 is TGCAGCGTCCTCGGGGGGAACACCGGGGAGCTGTTTTTT.

The chain has TRBV27 and TRBJ2-7; a possible D gene is TRBD1 (5 bases). Germline V lookup: CDR1 MNHEY, CDR2 SMNVEV (reference sequence). The CDR3 sequence is 13 residues long. Trimming took off 5 bases at V and 4 bases at J, with 12 bases between the two ends. The CDR3 here is CASSLGPWYEQYF. For the CDR3, the DNA is TGTGCCAGCAGTCTGGGGCCGTGGTACGAGCAGTACTTC.

This clone showed up just a few times. V usage is TRBV4-1 and J usage is TRBJ2-7; D not certain. This CDR3 region has 16 residues. The V and J ends lost 0 bases and 0 bases respectively, with 12 bases between them. Germline CDR1 is MGHRA and CDR2 is YSYEKL. CDR3 sequence: CASSQDSGRSSYEQYF. The DNA for the CDR3 is TGCGCCAGCAGCCAAGATTCTGGAAGGAGCTCCTACGAGCAGTACTTC.

This chain joins TRBV9 and TRBJ2-5, with TRBD1 identical over 8 bases. V trimming: 4 bases; J trimming: 1 base; junction bases outside the gene matches: 3. Germline CDR1 is SGDLS and CDR2 is YYNGEE. This CDR3 is built from 14 residues. As DNA, the CDR3 is TGTGCCAGCAGCCCGGGACAGGCCCAAGAGACCCAGTACTTC. Translating it yields CASSPGQAQETQYF.

The chain carries TRBV7-6 and TRBJ2-3; D is perhaps TRBD1 (6 bases). V lost 4 bases and J lost 2, with 10 bases in between. CDR1 SGHVS and CDR2 FNYEAQ come from the germline V gene. This CDR3 is built from 14 residues. CDR3 DNA: TGTGCCAGCAGCTCCCGACAGGCCACAGATACGCAGTATTTT. This gives the protein CASSSRQATDTQYF.

Only one count was recorded for this clone. The chain combines TRBV4-1 with TRBJ1-3; D unclear. Germline assignment: CDR1 MGHRA and CDR2 YSYEKL. CDR3 length: 15 residues. The V gene lost 1 base and the J gene lost 4 bases, with 11 bases spanning the gap. DNA for the CDR3: TGCGCCAGCAGCCAAGCCCTGCTGAGCGGAAACACCATATATTTT. Translation: CASSQALLSGNTIYF.

This chain's CDR3 is CASSVGLGDTQYF. In nucleotides, the CDR3 is TGTGCCAGCAGCGTAGGACTGGGAGATACGCAGTATTTT. This chain links TRBV7-3 with TRBJ2-3; D may be TRBD2 (5 bases). The length of the CDR3 is 13 residues. Germline V lookup: CDR1 SGHTA, CDR2 FQGTGA. Trimming removed 5 bases from V and 5 bases from J, with 11 bases in between.